The source of this TCR beta chain is a study of OX40 agonist ivuxolimab in advanced cancers. The repertoire was sequenced with immunoSEQ multiplex PCR; TCRdb's copy has only in-frame clones and lacks some. Among 15,000 or so clones listed, around 83% were seen once. Specimen: CD4+ or CD8+ T cells sorted from blood, collected in a trial of the OX40 agonist ivuxolimab. This TCR was recovered from an adult with an advanced solid tumor such as melanoma, head and neck, liver or kidney cancer.

The CDR3 is CASSSIGSSGYNEQFF. Written as DNA, the CDR3 is TGTGCCAGCAGCTCCATTGGGTCTAGCGGTTACAATGAGCAGTTCTTC. This chain links TRBV11-2 with TRBJ2-1; 7 nucleotides agree with TRBD2. Germline CDR1 reads SGHAT; CDR2 reads FQNNGV. After removal of 4 bases from V and 4 bases from J, the junction contained 10 bases not matched to a gene. The CDR3 is 16 residues long.